This T cell receptor beta chain derives from a study of cytomegalovirus exposure and HLA in healthy donors. In the PCR, 60 Vbeta and 13 Jbeta primers were used. Sequencing used immunoSEQ multiplex PCR; TCRdb keeps in-frame clones, though not all of them. Among roughly 140,000 clones listed, 70% to 80% were seen once. This CDR3 contains 13 residues. V lost 6 bases and J lost 4, with 12 bases in between. CDR1 is LNHDA and CDR2 is SQIVND in the germline V gene (reference sequence). The V gene is TRBV19, the J gene TRBJ1-2; D is perhaps TRBD1 (5 bases). The material sequenced was PBMCs. The receptor was derived from a man aged 18 to 29 in good health and CMV-seronegative. The CDR3 here is CASRTGGSYGYTF. CDR3 sequence (DNA): TGTGCCAGTAGGACGGGGGGGAGCTATGGCTACACCTTC.